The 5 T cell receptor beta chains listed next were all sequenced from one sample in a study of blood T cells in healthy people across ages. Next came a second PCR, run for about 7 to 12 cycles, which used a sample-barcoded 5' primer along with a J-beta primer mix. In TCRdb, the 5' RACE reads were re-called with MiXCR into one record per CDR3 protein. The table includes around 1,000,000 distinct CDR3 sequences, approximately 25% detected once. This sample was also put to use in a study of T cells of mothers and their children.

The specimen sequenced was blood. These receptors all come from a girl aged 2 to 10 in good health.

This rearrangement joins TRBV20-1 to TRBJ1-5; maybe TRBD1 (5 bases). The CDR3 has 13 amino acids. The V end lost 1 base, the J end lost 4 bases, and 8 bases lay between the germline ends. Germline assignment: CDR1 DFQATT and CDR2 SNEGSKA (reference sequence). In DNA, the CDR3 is TGCAGTGCTAGAGGTTCAGGGAATCAGCCCCAGCATTTT. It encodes CSARGSGNQPQHF.

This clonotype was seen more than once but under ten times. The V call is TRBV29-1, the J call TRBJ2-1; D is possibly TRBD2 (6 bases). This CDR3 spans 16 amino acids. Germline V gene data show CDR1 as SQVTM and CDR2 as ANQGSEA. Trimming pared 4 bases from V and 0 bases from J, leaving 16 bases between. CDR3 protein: CSVGQGPGSSYNEQFF. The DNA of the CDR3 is TGCAGCGTTGGACAAGGCCCCGGGAGCTCCTACAATGAGCAGTTCTTC.

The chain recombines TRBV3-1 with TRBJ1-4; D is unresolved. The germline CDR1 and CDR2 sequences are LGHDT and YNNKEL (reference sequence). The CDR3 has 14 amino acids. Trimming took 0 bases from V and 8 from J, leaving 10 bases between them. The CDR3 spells CASSQEWGLEKLFF. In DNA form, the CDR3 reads TGTGCCAGCAGCCAAGAGTGGGGTTTGGAAAAACTGTTTTTT. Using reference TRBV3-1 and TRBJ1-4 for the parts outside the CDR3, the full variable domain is DTAVSQTPKYLVTQMGNDKSIKCEQNLGHDTMYWYKQDSKKFLKIMFSYNNKELIINETVPNRFSPKSPDKAHLNLHINSLELGDSAVYFCASSQEWGLEKLFFGSGTQLSVL.

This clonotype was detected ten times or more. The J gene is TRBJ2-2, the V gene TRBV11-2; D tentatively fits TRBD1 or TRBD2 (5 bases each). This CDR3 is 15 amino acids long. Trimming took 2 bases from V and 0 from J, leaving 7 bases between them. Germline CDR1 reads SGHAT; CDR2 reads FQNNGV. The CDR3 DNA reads TGTGCCAGCAGCTTACGGGGCGCGAACACCGGGGAGCTGTTTTTT. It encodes CASSLRGANTGELFF. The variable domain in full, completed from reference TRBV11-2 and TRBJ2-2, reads EAGVAQSPRYKIIEKRQSVAFWCNPISGHATLYWYQQILGQGPKLLIQFQNNGVVDDSQLPKDRFSAERLKGVDSTLKIQPAKLEDSAVYLCASSLRGANTGELFFGEGSRLTVL.

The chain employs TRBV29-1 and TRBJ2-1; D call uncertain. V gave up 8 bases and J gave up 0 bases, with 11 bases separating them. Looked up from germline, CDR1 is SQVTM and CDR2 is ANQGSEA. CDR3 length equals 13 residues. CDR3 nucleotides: TGCAGCTACCCAGGAGTCTCCTACAATGAGCAGTTCTTC. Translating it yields CSYPGVSYNEQFF.